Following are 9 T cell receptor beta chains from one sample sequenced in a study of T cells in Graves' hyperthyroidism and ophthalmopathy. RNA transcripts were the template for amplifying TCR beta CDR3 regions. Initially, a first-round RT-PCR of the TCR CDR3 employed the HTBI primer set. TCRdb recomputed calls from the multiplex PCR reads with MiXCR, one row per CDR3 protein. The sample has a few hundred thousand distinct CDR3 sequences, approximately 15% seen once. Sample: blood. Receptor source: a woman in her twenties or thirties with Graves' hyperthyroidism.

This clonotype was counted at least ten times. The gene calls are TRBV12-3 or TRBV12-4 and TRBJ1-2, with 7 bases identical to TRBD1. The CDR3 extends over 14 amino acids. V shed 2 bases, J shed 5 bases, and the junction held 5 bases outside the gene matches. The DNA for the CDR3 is TGTGCCAGCAGTTTACGGAACAGGGGTTATGGCTACACCTTC. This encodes CASSLRNRGYGYTF.

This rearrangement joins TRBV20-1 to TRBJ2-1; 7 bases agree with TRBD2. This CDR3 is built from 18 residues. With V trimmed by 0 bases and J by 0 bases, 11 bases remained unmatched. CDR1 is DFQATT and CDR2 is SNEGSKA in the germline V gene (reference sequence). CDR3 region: CSARDILSGKSSYNEQFF. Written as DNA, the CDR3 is TGCAGTGCTAGAGATATTTTGAGCGGGAAGAGCTCCTACAATGAGCAGTTCTTC.

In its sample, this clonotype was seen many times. The CDR3 sequence is CASSPTGTTNYNEQFF. Here the CDR3 DNA reads TGTGCCAGCAGTCCGACCGGGACCACGAATTACAATGAGCAGTTCTTC. The rearrangement joins TRBV28 to TRBJ2-1; the D gene could be TRBD1 or TRBD2 (5 bases each). CDR3 length equals 16 residues. V was trimmed by 5 bases and J by 4 bases, leaving 18 bases between them. Germline CDR1 is MDHEN and CDR2 is SYDVKM.

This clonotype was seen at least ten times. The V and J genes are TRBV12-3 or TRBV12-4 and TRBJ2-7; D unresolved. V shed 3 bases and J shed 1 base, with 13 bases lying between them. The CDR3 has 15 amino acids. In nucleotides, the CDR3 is TGTGCCAGCAGTTTGCACCAGGATAGATCCTACGAGCAGTACTTC. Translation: CASSLHQDRSYEQYF.

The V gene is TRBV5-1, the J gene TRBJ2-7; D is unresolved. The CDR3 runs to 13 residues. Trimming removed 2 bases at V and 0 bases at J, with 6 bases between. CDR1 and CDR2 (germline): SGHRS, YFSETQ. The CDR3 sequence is CASSFTNSYEQYF. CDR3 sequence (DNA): TGCGCCAGCAGCTTTACGAACTCCTACGAGCAGTACTTC.

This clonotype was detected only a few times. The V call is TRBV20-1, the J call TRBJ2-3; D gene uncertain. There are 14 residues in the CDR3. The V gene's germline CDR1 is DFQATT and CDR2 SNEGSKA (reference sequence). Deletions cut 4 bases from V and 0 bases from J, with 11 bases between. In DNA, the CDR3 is TGCAGTGCTATGTCGAAAGCTAGCACAGATACGCAGTATTTT. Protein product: CSAMSKASTDTQYF.

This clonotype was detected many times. CDR3 nucleotides: TGTGCCAGCAGTTTTACCGGGGCTCTTTCCAGGTACGAGCAGTACTTC. As protein: CASSFTGALSRYEQYF. The chain uses TRBV6-1 and TRBJ2-7, with D perhaps TRBD1 or TRBD2 (5 bases each). With 5 bases removed from V and 4 bases from J, the gap between germline ends came to 21 bases. The CDR3 is 16 amino acids. Germline V gene lookup returns CDR1 MNHNS and CDR2 SASEGT.

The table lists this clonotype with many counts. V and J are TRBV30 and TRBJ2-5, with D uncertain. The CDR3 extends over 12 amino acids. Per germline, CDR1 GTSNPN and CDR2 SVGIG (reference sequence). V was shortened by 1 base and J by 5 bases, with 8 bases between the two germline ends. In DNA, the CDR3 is TGTGCCTGGAGTGCCATAAGGGAGACCCAGTACTTC. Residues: CAWSAIRETQYF. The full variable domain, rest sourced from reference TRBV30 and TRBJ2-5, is SQTIHQWPATLVQPVGSPLSLECTVEGTSNPNLYWYRQAAGRGLQLLFYSVGIGQISSEVPQNLSASRPQDRQFILSSKKLLLSDSGFYLCAWSAIRETQYFGPGTRLLVL.

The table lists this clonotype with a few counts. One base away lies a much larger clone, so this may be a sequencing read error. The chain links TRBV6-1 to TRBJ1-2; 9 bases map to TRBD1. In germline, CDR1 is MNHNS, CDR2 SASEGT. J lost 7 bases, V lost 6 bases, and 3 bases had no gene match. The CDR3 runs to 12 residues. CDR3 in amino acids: CASSRTGVGYTF. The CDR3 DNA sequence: TGTGCCAGCAGCCGGACAGGGGTTGGCTACACCTTC.